The rows below give T cell receptor beta chains drawn from one sample of a study of T cells in Graves' hyperthyroidism and ophthalmopathy. MiXCR was run by TCRdb on the multiplex PCR reads, yielding one entry per CDR3 protein. The sample lists fewer than 550,000 distinct CDR3 sequences; around 14% were seen once. The specimen was blood. The receptors shown here come from a woman between 18 and 29 years old with Graves' hyperthyroidism. Each CDR3 is given with its conserved first and last residue. A D gene is named only where the DNA matches it firmly. Expanded clones get a size class; other rows say once, few or many, or leave the size out.

v_call clone_size d_call cdr3_aa
TRBV12-3/TRBV12-4 - - CASSFGNRGGEQYF
TRBV7-2 many - CASSRNRPGANYGYTF
TRBV14 many - CASSQRDYGYTF
TRBV15 many - CATSRSRTDYTDTQYF
TRBV11-3 many TRBD2 CASSLDGTRFPDTQYF
TRBV2 - - CASCRGGRPGNEQLF
TRBV27 many TRBD2 CASSLSPLAGVGNEQFF
TRBV20-1 many - CSAVGRIQETQYF
TRBV29-1 many TRBD2 CSVGSGSPHEQYF
TRBV6-1 many TRBD1 CASNPLGGTGYHGYTF
TRBV3-1 many - CASSQWSGLDTQYF
TRBV12-3/TRBV12-4 many - CASSLQGTTNEKLFF
TRBV13 many TRBD2 CASSLKGTRAYNEQFF
TRBV3-1 many - CASSQAKGGGEKLFF
TRBV4-1 few - CASSQDWWPYSTDTQYF
TRBV14 few - CASSLLSAGGEKLFF
TRBV30 many TRBD1 CAWSRRGSSNQPQHF
TRBV27 few - CASRQRGARGANVLTF
TRBV2 many - CASGGEGNTEAFF
TRBV7-9 - TRBD1 CASSSGTGGWEQYF
TRBV10-1 - - CASSRVRDSPLHF
TRBV27 many - CASSLQASNSPLHF
TRBV13 - - CASSLVGDGPTDTQYF
TRBV5-5 many - CASSFITGMNNYGYTF
TRBV20-1 many TRBD1 CSARDPGTGDTLNTEAFF
TRBV7-3 - TRBD2 CASSLSGRSGEQYF
TRBV14 many TRBD2 CASSQGGLGETQYF
TRBV2 many - CASSLEGIIANYGYTF
TRBV19 - - CASSIGQGMANTIYF
TRBV5-1 - - CASSLDLTYEQYF
TRBV20-1 many TRBD2 CSAETGGRSYEQYF
TRBV12-3/TRBV12-4 many TRBD1 CASSQTGASYEQYF
TRBV24-1 few TRBD1 CATGGQGPYEQYF
TRBV12-3/TRBV12-4 many TRBD1 CASSRQGPRTEAFF
TRBV27 many TRBD1 CASSPPRQGGEKLFF
TRBV20-1 many - CSARLGSSNQPQHF
TRBV5-6 - - CASSSVDSSGNTIYF
TRBV7-2 many - CASSLLLTRSDEQFF
TRBV10-3 many TRBD1 CAKRGQGASDGYTF
TRBV6-1 many - CASSDASPRSSYNEQFF
TRBV11-2 many - CASSLGRGGLEQYF
TRBV11-3 many - CASSSEQTGKETQYF